This is a list of T cell receptor beta chains from one sample in a study of beta chain features in type 1 diabetes. The data were produced by immunoSEQ multiplex PCR, yet TCRdb's version contains in-frame clones alone and is incomplete. This table holds some 150,000 clones, roughly 10% found once. Sequencing input: central memory CD4+ T cells from blood. The origin of the receptors is a man between 18 and 29 years old in good health. Each CDR3 is given with its conserved first and last residue. The D gene is left open where the match is weak. Clone size is given for some rows only: seen once, a few or many times, or a class if the clone is expanded.

D gene	J gene	CDR3 length	V gene	clone size	CDR3 DNA	CDR3 protein
TRBD1	TRBJ2-7	15	TRBV9	few	TGTGCCAGCAGCGCCGGGACAGCGCGACTTTACGAGCAGTACTTC	CASSAGTARLYEQYF
TRBD1	TRBJ2-1	14	TRBV27	many	TGTGCCAGCAGGCGGGACAGGGTGGGCAATGAGCAGTTCTTC	CASRRDRVGNEQFF
.	TRBJ2-3	14	TRBV5-1	few	TGCGCCAGCAGCTTGGCGGACAGCACAGATACGCAGTATTTT	CASSLADSTDTQYF
TRBD1	TRBJ2-5	14	TRBV7-9	.	TGTGCCAGCAGCTTAGACAGGGGGCAAGAGACCCAGTACTTC	CASSLDRGQETQYF
.	TRBJ2-2	17	TRBV14	.	TGTGCCAGCAGCCAAGTCGAGGGGCTAAGACGCACCGGGGAGCTGTTTTTT	CASSQVEGLRRTGELFF
.	TRBJ2-7	11	TRBV5-4	few	TGTGCCAGCAGCTCCACCTACGAGCAGTACTTC	CASSSTYEQYF
.	TRBJ2-1	15	TRBV2	few	TGTGCCAGCAGTTCCCAGGTCCCCTCCTACAATGAGCAGTTCTTC	CASSSQVPSYNEQFF
TRBD2	TRBJ2-1	16	TRBV4-1	.	TGCGCCAGCAGCGGTCGGACTAGGTCTTACCACAATGAGCAGTTCTTC	CASSGRTRSYHNEQFF
.	TRBJ1-4	11	TRBV29-1	few	TGCAGCGTTCTTCGGAATGAAAAACTGTTTTTT	CSVLRNEKLFF
.	TRBJ2-3	15	TRBV5-1	.	TGCGCCAGCAGCTTTGGAGGGAGGAGCACAGATACGCAGTATTTT	CASSFGGRSTDTQYF
.	TRBJ2-3	15	TRBV4-3	few	TGCGCCAGCAGCCAAGTCGGGGCTAGCACAGATACGCAGTATTTT	CASSQVGASTDTQYF
TRBD1	TRBJ1-4	12	TRBV10-3	many	TGTGCCAGTACAGGGGAGGATGAAAAACTGTTTTTT	CASTGEDEKLFF
.	TRBJ1-1	11	TRBV4-3	few	TGCGCCAGCAGCCAAAACACTGAAGCTTTCTTT	CASSQNTEAFF
.	TRBJ2-5	15	TRBV7-2	.	TGTGCCAGCAGCTTAGCGGTACAGGGAGGGGAGACCCAGTACTTC	CASSLAVQGGETQYF
TRBD2	TRBJ2-3	14	TRBV10-3	.	TGTGCCATCAGTAATAGCGGGAGCACAGATACGCAGTATTTT	CAISNSGSTDTQYF
.	TRBJ2-5	14	TRBV5-4	.	TGTGCCAGCAGCTTCGTAGAGAGCGGAGAGACCCAGTACTTC	CASSFVESGETQYF
.	TRBJ1-5	14	TRBV7-2	.	TGTGCCAGCAGCTTAGCCCAGGGCAATCAGCCCCAGCATTTT	CASSLAQGNQPQHF
.	TRBJ1-6	17	TRBV2	few	TGTGCCAGCAGCCTCGACAGGCCAATAGGGTATAATTCACCCCTCCACTTT	CASSLDRPIGYNSPLHF
.	TRBJ1-3	15	TRBV7-9	.	TGTGCCAGCAGCACCTGGCAGCTCTCTGGAAACACCATATATTTT	CASSTWQLSGNTIYF
TRBD2	TRBJ2-1	12	TRBV28	.	TGTGCCAGCAGTTTATCCGGGAGGGCCATGCTCTTC	CASSLSGRAMLF
.	TRBJ2-2	14	TRBV29-1	few	TGCAGCACTTCCGGGACTTTGAACACCGGGGAGCTGTTTTTT	CSTSGTLNTGELFF
TRBD1	TRBJ2-5	14	TRBV7-3	.	TGTGCCAGCAGCTGGGGACAGCATCAAGAGACCCAGTACTTC	CASSWGQHQETQYF
.	TRBJ2-1	14	TRBV10-3	few	TGTGCCATCAGGTCTGCCAGGGGTGACAATGAGCAGTTCTTC	CAIRSARGDNEQFF
.	TRBJ1-4	15	TRBV5-1	few	TGCGCCAGCAGCTTGGAGGCAGCGGTTAATGAAAAACTGTTTTTT	CASSLEAAVNEKLFF
.	TRBJ1-3	14	TRBV15	many	TGTGCCACCAGCAGGACTACAACGGGAAACACCATATATTTT	CATSRTTTGNTIYF
TRBD2	TRBJ2-7	14	TRBV7-9	.	TGTGCCAGCAGCCGTCTTACTAGCGGCTACGAGCAGTACTTC	CASSRLTSGYEQYF
TRBD1	TRBJ2-7	16	TRBV5-1	.	TGCGCCAGCAGCTTCTCCCGGACAGGGGGGATCTACGAGCAGTACTTC	CASSFSRTGGIYEQYF
TRBD1	TRBJ2-5	13	TRBV27	few	TGTGCCAGCAGTCCCCGGGACAGGAGGGCCCAGTACTTC	CASSPRDRRAQYF
TRBD1	TRBJ1-5	14	TRBV27	few	TGTGCCAGCAGTTTTCGGGACAGCGGACAGCCCCAGCATTTT	CASSFRDSGQPQHF
.	TRBJ2-7	13	TRBV9	.	TGTGCCAGCAGCGTAGGCCAGTTCAACGAGCAGTACTTC	CASSVGQFNEQYF
.	TRBJ2-6	16	TRBV9	few	TGTGCCAGCAGCGCAACCGGGACAACCGGGGCCAACGTCCTGACTTTC	CASSATGTTGANVLTF
.	TRBJ2-3	13	TRBV11-1	.	TGTGCCAGCAGCTTAGGGAGGACAGATACGCAGTATTTT	CASSLGRTDTQYF
TRBD1	TRBJ2-5	14	TRBV29-1	.	TGCAGCGTTGGGCGACAGGGGCGGCGGGAGACCCAGTACTTC	CSVGRQGRRETQYF
TRBD1	TRBJ2-7	13	TRBV10-3	.	TGTGCCATAACATCCGGGACAGGCATGTGGCAGTACTTC	CAITSGTGMWQYF
.	TRBJ1-1	15	TRBV4-3	.	TGCGCCAGCAGCCAGGAATCGACAGGACGGGCTGAAGCTTTCTTT	CASSQESTGRAEAFF
TRBD2	TRBJ2-3	15	TRBV11-1	once	TGTGCCAGCAGACTAGCGGGGTTAAGCACAGATACGCAGTATTTT	CASRLAGLSTDTQYF
TRBD1	TRBJ1-4	15	TRBV9	.	TGTGCCAGCAGCGTAGCCACAGGGGGGAGTGAAAAACTGTTTTTT	CASSVATGGSEKLFF
.	TRBJ1-1	16	TRBV7-3	.	TGTGCCAGCAGCTTAACGTCTGATGCAGCGAACACTGAAGCTTTCTTT	CASSLTSDAANTEAFF
.	TRBJ2-1	15	TRBV5-4	few	TGTGCCAGCAGCTTGGTAGAGAACTCCTACAATGAGCAGTTCTTC	CASSLVENSYNEQFF
TRBD1	TRBJ1-3	16	TRBV4-1	.	TGCGCCAGCAGCCAAGCCTCGGACAGGCGGCGGGACACCATATATTTT	CASSQASDRRRDTIYF
.	TRBJ2-2	15	TRBV18	.	TGTGCCAGCTCTAAAGGGGGAACGAACACCGGGGAGCTGTTTTTT	CASSKGGTNTGELFF
.	TRBJ1-3	14	TRBV7-2	few	TGTGCCAGCAGCTTAAGCAGGGGTCGAAACACCATATATTTT	CASSLSRGRNTIYF